This T cell receptor (beta chain) was retrieved from a study of a mutant IDH1 vaccine in newly diagnosed glioma (dated by TCRdb to 2020 to 2023). Receptor amplification or capture employed the immunoSEQ multiplex PCR assay. Drawn from immuneACCESS, this table holds only the in-frame rearrangements with V and J called that TCRdb kept. Clones are partly lost; checked studies trace under half to an unresolved V gene and leave the rest unexplained. This sample lists about 33,000 clones; 80% to 85% were detected once. 7.1% of the sample is taken by the ten largest. No antigen is known for these receptors. The sample's time point label, decoded: week 35, safety follow-up. Each vaccine dose, consisting of 300 ug of a 20-mer mutant IDH1 peptide in Montanide, was administered subcutaneously with topical imiquimod. The sample here was PBMCs, taken from a glioma patient whose treatment included an IDH1 peptide vaccine. These receptors were collected from a woman aged 18-29 years with glioma.

In nucleotides, the CDR3 is TGTGCCAGCAGCGCCTGGACAGGGGGGGCTGGAAACACCATATATTTT. Translation: CASSAWTGGAGNTIYF. The chain employs TRBV25-1 and TRBJ1-3; 10 bases are a match to TRBD1. The CDR3 has 16 residues. With V trimmed by 6 bases and J by 2 bases, 7 bases remained unmatched. CDR1 MGHDK and CDR2 SYGVNS come from the germline V gene.